This paragraph covers one T cell receptor (beta chain) sequence. This entry comes from a study of blood T cell repertoires in COVID-19. Overall study: From T cells, B-cell-depleted T cells, or PBMCs came the material, which was cDNA or gDNA.

Original analysis: Cell counts per sample came from amplifying reference gene primers. The assay was immunoSEQ multiplex PCR, and TCRdb's table has in-frame clones only and misses some. V and J calls and clone size follow that table, whereas D and trimming were derived from the DNA. The top ten hold approximately 13% of the sample, which has over 150,000 clones, 75% to 85% seen once. The V segment lost 3 bases and the J segment 5 bases; nucleotides outside the gene matches: 7. Germline loops: CDR1 MNHEY, CDR2 SMNVEV (reference sequence). This CDR3 is 15 amino acids long. The chain is built from TRBV27 and TRBJ1-5; 7 bases agree with TRBD1. The receptor was derived from a human donor in a cohort sampled during active COVID-19. The material sequenced was peripheral blood. CDR3 residues: CASSFAGGGYQPQHF. The CDR3 coding sequence is TGTGCCAGCAGTTTTGCAGGGGGAGGTTATCAGCCCCAGCATTTT.